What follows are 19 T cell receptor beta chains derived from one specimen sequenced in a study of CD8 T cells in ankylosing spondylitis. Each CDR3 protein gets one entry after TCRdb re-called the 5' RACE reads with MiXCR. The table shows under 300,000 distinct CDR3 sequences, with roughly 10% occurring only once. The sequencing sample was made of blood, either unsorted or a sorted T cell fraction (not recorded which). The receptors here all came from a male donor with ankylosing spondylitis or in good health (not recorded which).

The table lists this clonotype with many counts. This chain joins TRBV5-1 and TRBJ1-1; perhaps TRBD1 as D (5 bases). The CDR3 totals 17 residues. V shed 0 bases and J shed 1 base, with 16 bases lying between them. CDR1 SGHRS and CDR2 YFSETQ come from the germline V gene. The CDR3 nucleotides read TGCGCCAGCAGCTTGGGTAGGTTTGGAGGGGCGAACACTGAAGCTTTCTTT. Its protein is CASSLGRFGGANTEAFF. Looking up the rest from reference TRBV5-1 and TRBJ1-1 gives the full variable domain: KAGVTQTPRYLIKTRGQQVTLSCSPISGHRSVSWYQQTPGQGLQFLFEYFSETQRNKGNFPGRFSGRQFSNSRSEMNVSTLELGDSALYLCASSLGRFGGANTEAFFGQGTRLTVV.

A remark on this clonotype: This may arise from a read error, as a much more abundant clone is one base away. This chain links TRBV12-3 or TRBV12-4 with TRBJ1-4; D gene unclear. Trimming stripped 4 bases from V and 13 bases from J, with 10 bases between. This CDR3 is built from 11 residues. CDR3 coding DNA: TGTGCCAGCAGTTATGGCGTGGTACTGTTTTTT. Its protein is CASSYGVVLFF.

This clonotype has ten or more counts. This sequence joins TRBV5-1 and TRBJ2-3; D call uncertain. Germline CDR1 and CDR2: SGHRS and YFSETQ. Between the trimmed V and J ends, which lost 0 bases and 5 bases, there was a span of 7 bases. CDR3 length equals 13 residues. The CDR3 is CASSLVPEDTQYF. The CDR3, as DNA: TGCGCCAGCAGCTTGGTCCCAGAAGATACGCAGTATTTT.

The CDR3, as DNA: TGTGCCAGCAGCTTTGCCGGGACAGGGGACGCTAATGAAAAACTGTTTTTT. Translation gives CASSFAGTGDANEKLFF. The chain carries TRBV11-2 and TRBJ1-4; 10 nucleotides match TRBD1. V trimming: 3 bases; J trimming: 3 bases; junction bases outside the gene matches: 7. Germline V gene data show CDR1 as SGHAT and CDR2 as FQNNGV. CDR3 length: 17 amino acids.

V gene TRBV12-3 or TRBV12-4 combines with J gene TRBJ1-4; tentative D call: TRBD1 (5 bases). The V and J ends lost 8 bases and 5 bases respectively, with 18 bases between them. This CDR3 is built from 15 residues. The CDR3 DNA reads TGTGCCAGCGGGTTCGCAGGGATGGAGAATGAAAAACTGTTTTTT. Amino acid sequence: CASGFAGMENEKLFF.

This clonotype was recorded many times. The CDR3 DNA reads as TGTGCCAGCAAGCGGACAGGGGAGAATTCACCCCTCCACTTT. Its translation is CASKRTGENSPLHF. This chain connects TRBV6-1 to TRBJ1-6, with 9 bases matching TRBD1. The V and J ends lost 7 bases and 7 bases, in that order; junction bases with no gene match: 5. Looked up from germline, CDR1 is MNHNS and CDR2 is SASEGT. This CDR3 comprises 14 residues.

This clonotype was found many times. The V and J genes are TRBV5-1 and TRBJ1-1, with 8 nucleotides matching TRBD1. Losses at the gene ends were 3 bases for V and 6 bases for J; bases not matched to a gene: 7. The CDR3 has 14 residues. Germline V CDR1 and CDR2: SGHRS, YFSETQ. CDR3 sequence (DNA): TGCGCCAGCAGCTCTACAGGGGGGGAGTCTGAAGCTTTCTTT. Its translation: CASSSTGGESEAFF.

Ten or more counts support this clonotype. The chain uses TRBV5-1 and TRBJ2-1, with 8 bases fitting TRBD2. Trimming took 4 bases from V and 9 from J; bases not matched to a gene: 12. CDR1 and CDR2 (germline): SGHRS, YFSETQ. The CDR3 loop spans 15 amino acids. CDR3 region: CASSLGAGASFEQFF. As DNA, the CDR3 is TGCGCCAGCAGCCTGGGAGCGGGAGCCTCCTTTGAGCAGTTCTTC.

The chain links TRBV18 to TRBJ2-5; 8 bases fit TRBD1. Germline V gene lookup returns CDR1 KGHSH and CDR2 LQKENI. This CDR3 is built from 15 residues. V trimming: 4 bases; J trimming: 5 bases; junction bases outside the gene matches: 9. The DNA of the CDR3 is TGTGCCAGCTCACTACTCCCTACAGGGGGGGAGACCCAGTACTTC. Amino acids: CASSLLPTGGETQYF.

DNA of the CDR3: TGTGCCAGCAGGTCTTGGCGAAGGGTCCCGCCGCCATACTACGAGCAGTACTTC. This encodes CASRSWRRVPPPYYEQYF. The chain recombines TRBV7-3 with TRBJ2-7; D is undetermined. Trimming left V 6 bases short and J 3 bases short, with 27 bases between. Per the germline V gene, CDR1 is SGHTA and CDR2 is FQGTGA. The CDR3 is 18 amino acids. The complete variable domain, with remaining parts taken from reference TRBV7-3 and TRBJ2-7, reads GAGVSQTPSNKVTEKGKYVELRCDPISGHTALYWYRQSLGQGPEFLIYFQGTGAADDSGLPNDRFFAVRPEGSVSTLKIQRTERGDSAVYLCASRSWRRVPPPYYEQYFGPGTRLTVT.

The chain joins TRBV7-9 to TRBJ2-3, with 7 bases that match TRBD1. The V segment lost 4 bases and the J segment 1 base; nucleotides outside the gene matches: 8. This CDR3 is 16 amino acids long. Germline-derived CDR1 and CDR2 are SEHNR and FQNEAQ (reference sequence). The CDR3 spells CASSSRQGIRTDTQYF. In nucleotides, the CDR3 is TGTGCCAGCAGCTCAAGACAGGGCATACGCACAGATACGCAGTATTTT.

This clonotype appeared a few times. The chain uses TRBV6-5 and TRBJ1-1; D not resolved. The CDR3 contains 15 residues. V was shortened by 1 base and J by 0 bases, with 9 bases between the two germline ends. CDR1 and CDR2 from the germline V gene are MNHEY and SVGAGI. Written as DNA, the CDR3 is TGTGCCAGCAGTTACTTTGGGTCCATGAACACTGAAGCTTTCTTT. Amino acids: CASSYFGSMNTEAFF.

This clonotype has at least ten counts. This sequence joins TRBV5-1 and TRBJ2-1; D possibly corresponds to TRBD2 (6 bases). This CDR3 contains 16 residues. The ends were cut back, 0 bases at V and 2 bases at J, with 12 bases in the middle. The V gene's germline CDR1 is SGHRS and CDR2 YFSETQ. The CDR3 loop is CASSLALRGAYNEQFF. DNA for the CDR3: TGCGCCAGCAGCTTGGCCTTGCGGGGCGCCTACAATGAGCAGTTCTTC.

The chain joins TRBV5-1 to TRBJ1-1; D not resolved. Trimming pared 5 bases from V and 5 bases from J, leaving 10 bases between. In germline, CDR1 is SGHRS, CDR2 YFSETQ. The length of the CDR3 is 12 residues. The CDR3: CASRAGRTEAFF. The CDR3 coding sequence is TGCGCCAGCAGGGCCGGGCGGACTGAAGCTTTCTTT.

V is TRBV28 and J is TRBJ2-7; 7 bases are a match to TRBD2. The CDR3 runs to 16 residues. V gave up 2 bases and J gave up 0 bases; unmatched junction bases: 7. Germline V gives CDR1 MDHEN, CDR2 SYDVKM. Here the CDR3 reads CASSLPAGDSSYEQYF. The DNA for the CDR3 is TGTGCCAGCAGTTTACCGGCGGGGGATAGCTCCTACGAGCAGTACTTC.

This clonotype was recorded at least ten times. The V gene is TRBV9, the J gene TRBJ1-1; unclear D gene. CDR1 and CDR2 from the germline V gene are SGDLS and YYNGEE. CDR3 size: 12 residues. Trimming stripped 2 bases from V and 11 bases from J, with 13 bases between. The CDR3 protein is CASSVRFGQAFF. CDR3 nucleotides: TGTGCCAGCAGCGTTAGATTTGGGCAGGCTTTCTTT.

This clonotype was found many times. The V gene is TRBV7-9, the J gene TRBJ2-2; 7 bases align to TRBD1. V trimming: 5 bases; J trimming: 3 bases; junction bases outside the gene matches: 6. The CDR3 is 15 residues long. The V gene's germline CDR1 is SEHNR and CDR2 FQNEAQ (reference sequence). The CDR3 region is CASSRDRLYTGELFF. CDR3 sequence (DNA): TGTGCCAGCAGCCGGGACAGACTTTACACCGGGGAGCTGTTTTTT.

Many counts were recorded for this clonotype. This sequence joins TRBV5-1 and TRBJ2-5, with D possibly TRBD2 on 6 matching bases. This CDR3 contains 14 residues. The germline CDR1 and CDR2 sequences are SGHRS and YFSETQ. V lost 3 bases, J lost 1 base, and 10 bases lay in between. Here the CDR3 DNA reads TGCGCCAGCAGCTGGGGGACTCTCCAAGAGACCCAGTACTTC. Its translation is CASSWGTLQETQYF.

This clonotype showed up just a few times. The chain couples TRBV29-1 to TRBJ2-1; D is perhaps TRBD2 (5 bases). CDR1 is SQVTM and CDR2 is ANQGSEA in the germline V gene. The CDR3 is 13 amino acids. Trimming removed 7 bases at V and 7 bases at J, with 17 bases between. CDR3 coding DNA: TGCAGCGCTGATAAGGGAGTCGGTAATGAGCAGTTCTTC. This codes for CSADKGVGNEQFF.